This T cell receptor (beta chain) was recorded in a study of T cell repertoires in cytomegalovirus infection. For the study at large: TCR beta signatures that were public indicated CMV infection and matching HLA type.

The V segment lost 4 bases and the J segment 2 bases; nucleotides outside the gene matches: 2. This CDR3 spans 14 amino acids. Germline V gene data show CDR1 as SGHNT and CDR2 as YENEEA. TCRdb ran MiXCR on the reads and lists one entry per CDR3 protein. The data show under 200,000 distinct CDR3 sequences, with approximately 17% seen just once and about 17% held by the top ten. In regard to this clonotype: The antigen remains undetermined.

Whole-study findings and limits: The study identified carriers of CMV plus the relevant HLA from cumulative public TCR beta family frequency.

The V gene is TRBV11-3, the J gene TRBJ2-3, with 8 bases fitting TRBD1. This receptor was taken from a human donor in good health (CMV status not recorded). Some clones in this sample may be carry-over from other donors' samples. What was sequenced was CD8+ T cells from PBMCs. CDR3 DNA sequence: TGTGCCAGCAGCTCACAGGGGGACACAGATACGCAGTATTTT. Translating gives CASSSQGDTDTQYF.